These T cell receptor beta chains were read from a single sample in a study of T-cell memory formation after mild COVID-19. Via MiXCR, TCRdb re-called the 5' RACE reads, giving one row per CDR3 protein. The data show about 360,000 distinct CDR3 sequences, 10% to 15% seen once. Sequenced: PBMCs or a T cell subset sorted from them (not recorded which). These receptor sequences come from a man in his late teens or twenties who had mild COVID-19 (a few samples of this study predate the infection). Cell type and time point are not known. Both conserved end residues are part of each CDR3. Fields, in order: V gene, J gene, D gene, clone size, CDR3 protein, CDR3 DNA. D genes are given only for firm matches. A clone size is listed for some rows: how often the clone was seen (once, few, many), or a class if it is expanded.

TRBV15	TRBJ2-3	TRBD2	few	CATSHPRLAGGRVTDTQYF	TGTGCCACCAGCCATCCGAGACTAGCGGGGGGGCGAGTCACAGATACGCAGTATTTT
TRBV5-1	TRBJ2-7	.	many	CASSLADEQYF	TGCGCCAGCAGCTTGGCGGACGAGCAGTACTTC
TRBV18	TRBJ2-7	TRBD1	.	CASSPAGTGNHEQYF	TGTGCCAGCTCACCAGCCGGGACAGGGAATCACGAGCAGTACTTC
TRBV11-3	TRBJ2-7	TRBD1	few	CASSSDRGHSYEQYF	TGTGCCAGCAGCTCGGACAGGGGCCATTCCTACGAGCAGTACTTC
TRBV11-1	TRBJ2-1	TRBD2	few	CASSLGLAGGAFF	TGTGCCAGCAGCCTGGGACTAGCGGGGGGAGCGTTCTTC
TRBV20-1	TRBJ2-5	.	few	CSASPLRIQETQYF	TGCAGTGCTAGCCCCCTTCGGATACAAGAGACCCAGTACTTC
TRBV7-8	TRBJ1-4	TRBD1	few	CASRRRETGPNEKLFF	TGTGCCAGCAGGCGAAGGGAGACAGGGCCTAATGAAAAACTGTTTTTT
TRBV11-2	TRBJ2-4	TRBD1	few	CASTPSRGSADDIQYF	TGTGCCAGCACGCCCTCCAGGGGGAGTGCCGATGACATTCAGTACTTC
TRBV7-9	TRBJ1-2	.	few	CASSIGQRPYGYTF	TGTGCCAGCAGCATCGGACAGAGGCCTTATGGCTACACCTTC
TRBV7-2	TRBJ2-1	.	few	CASSLDLEVPKQFF	TGTGCCAGCAGCTTAGATCTTGAGGTCCCCAAGCAGTTCTTC
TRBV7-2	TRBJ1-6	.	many	CASSLVGRENSPLHF	TGTGCCAGCAGCTTAGTGGGGAGAGAGAATTCACCCCTCCACTTT
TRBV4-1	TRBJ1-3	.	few	CASSDSIVSGNTIYF	TGCGCCAGCAGTGACAGCATTGTTTCTGGAAACACCATATATTTT
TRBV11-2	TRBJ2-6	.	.	CASSLLSGRGANVLTF	TGTGCCAGCAGCTTGTTATCGGGGCGTGGGGCCAACGTCCTGACTTTC
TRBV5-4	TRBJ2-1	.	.	CASSPPGELNNEQFF	TGTGCCAGCAGTCCCCCGGGGGAACTTAACAATGAGCAGTTCTTC
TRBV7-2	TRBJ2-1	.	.	CASSSRRQGHQYRQFF	TGTGCCAGCAGCTCAAGGAGGCAGGGTCACCAATATCGCCAGTTCTTC
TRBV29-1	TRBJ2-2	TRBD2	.	CSAVMAGGTNTGELFF	TGCAGCGCTGTGATGGCGGGGGGCACGAACACCGGGGAGCTGTTTTTT